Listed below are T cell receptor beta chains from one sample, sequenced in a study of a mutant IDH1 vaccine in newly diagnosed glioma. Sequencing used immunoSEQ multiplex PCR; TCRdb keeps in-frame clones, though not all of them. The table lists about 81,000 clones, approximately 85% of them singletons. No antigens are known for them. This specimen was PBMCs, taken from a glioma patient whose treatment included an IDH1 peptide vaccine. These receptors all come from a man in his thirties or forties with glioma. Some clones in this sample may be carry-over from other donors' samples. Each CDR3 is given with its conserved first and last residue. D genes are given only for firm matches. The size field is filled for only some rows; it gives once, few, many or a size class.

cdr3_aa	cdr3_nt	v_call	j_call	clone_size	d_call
CASSWGGTEAFF	TGTGCCAGCAGTTGGGGGGGCACTGAAGCTTTCTTT	TRBV6-5	TRBJ1-1	-	-
CASSQDQWASGSGETQYF	TGTGCCAGCAGCCAAGATCAATGGGCTAGCGGGAGTGGTGAGACCCAGTACTTC	TRBV4-2	TRBJ2-5	-	TRBD2
CASSPFGQGANGYTF	TGTGCCAGCAGTCCCTTCGGACAGGGGGCAAATGGCTACACCTTC	TRBV2	TRBJ1-2	-	TRBD1
CASSHTSKGEQYF	TGTGCCAGCAGCCATACCAGTAAGGGCGAGCAGTACTTC	TRBV5-6	TRBJ2-7	-	-
CASSASRDRPYRSTEAFF	TGTGCCAGCAGCGCAAGCCGGGACCGCCCTTACCGAAGCACTGAAGCTTTCTTT	TRBV21-1	TRBJ1-1	-	-
CASSKTGPREGYTF	TGTGCCAGCAGTAAGACAGGCCCCCGTGAGGGCTACACCTTC	TRBV2	TRBJ1-2	-	-
CASSFGGDNYGYTF	TGCGCCAGCAGCTTCGGGGGAGATAACTATGGCTACACCTTC	TRBV5-1	TRBJ1-2	-	-
CASSLEYGDGYNSPLHF	TGTGCCAGCAGCTTGGAGTATGGGGACGGCTATAATTCACCCCTCCACTTT	TRBV5-4	TRBJ1-6	-	-
CASSFPGTSHNEQFF	TGTGCCAGCAGCTTCCCCGGGACTAGCCACAATGAGCAGTTCTTC	TRBV7-9	TRBJ2-1	-	TRBD2
CASSYGTGNGWARTQYF	TGTGCCAGCAGCTACGGGACAGGGAATGGTTGGGCAAGAACGCAGTATTTT	TRBV7-2	TRBJ2-3	-	TRBD1
CASSVQGFGNTIYF	TGTGCCAGCAGTGTCCAGGGTTTTGGAAACACCATATATTTT	TRBV6-1	TRBJ1-3	-	-
CASSAFGLGREQFF	TGCGCCAGCAGTGCGTTCGGCTTGGGACGTGAGCAGTTCTTC	TRBV10-2	TRBJ2-1	-	-
CASSQAYSYYEQYF	TGCGCCAGCAGCCAAGCATACAGCTACTACGAGCAGTACTTC	TRBV4-3	TRBJ2-7	-	-
CASSDRASAYNEQFF	TGTGCCAGCAGTGATAGGGCTAGCGCCTACAATGAGCAGTTCTTC	TRBV6-4	TRBJ2-1	-	-
CASSSGWRQPQHF	TGTGCCAGCAGTTCAGGGTGGAGGCAGCCCCAGCATTTT	TRBV6-5	TRBJ1-5	few	-
CASGTDNNYGYTF	TGTGCCAGCGGTACCGACAATAACTATGGCTACACCTTC	TRBV6-1	TRBJ1-2	few	-
CASSPVGGGQETQYF	TGTGCCAGCAGCCCTGTGGGGGGAGGCCAAGAGACCCAGTACTTC	TRBV28	TRBJ2-5	-	-